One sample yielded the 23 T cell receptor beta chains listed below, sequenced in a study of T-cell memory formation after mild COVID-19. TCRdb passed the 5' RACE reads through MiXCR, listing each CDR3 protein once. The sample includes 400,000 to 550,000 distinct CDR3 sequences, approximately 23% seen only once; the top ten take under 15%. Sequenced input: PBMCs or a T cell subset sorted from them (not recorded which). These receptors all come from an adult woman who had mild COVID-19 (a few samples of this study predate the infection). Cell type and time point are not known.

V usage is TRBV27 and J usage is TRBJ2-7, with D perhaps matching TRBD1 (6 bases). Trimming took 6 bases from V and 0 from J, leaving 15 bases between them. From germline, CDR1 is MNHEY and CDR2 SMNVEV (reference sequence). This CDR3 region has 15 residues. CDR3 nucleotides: TGTGCCAGCAGGCCCCAGGGGCGCAGCTCCTACGAGCAGTACTTC. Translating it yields CASRPQGRSSYEQYF.

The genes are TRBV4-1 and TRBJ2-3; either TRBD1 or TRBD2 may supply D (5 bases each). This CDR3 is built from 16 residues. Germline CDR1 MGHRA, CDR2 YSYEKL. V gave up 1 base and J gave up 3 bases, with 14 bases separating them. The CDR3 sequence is CASSQGEWGGTDTQYF. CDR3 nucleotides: TGCGCCAGCAGCCAAGGGGAATGGGGCGGGACAGATACGCAGTATTTT.

DNA for the CDR3: TGTGCCAGCAGCCAAGATCCCGCGACTAGCGGTTCCTACAATGAGCAGTTCTTC. This sequence encodes CASSQDPATSGSYNEQFF. The chain couples TRBV14 to TRBJ2-1, with TRBD2 matching over 9 bases. Germline CDR1 is SGHDN and CDR2 is FVKESK. The trim removed 0 bases at V and 1 base at J, leaving 7 bases unmatched. The CDR3 spans 18 residues.

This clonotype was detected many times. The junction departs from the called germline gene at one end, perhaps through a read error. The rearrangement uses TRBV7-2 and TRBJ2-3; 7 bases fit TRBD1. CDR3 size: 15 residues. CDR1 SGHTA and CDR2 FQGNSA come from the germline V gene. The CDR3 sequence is CASSLAGTGTDTQYF. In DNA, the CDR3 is TGCGCCAGCAGCTTGGCCGGGACAGGCACAGATACGCAGTATTTT.

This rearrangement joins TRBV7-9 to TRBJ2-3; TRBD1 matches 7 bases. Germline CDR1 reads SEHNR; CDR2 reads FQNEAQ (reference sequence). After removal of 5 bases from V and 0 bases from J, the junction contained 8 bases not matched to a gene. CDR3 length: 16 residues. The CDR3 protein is CASSTGQVESTDTQYF. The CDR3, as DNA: TGTGCCAGCAGCACCGGACAGGTCGAAAGCACAGATACGCAGTATTTT.

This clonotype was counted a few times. The CDR3 here is CATSDLGTVGTQYF. The CDR3 DNA follows: TGTGCCACCAGTGACCTTGGGACCGTCGGGACCCAGTACTTC. This chain uses TRBV24-1 with TRBJ2-5, with D perhaps matching TRBD1 or TRBD2 (5 bases each). Germline CDR1 KGHDR, CDR2 SFDVKD. V lost 4 bases and J lost 7, with 15 bases in between. The CDR3 sequence is 14 residues long.

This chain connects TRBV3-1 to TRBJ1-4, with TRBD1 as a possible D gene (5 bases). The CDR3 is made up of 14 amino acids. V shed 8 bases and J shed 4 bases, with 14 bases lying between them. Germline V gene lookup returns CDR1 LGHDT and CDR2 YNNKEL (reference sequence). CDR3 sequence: CASRGTAYNEKLFF. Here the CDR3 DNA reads TGTGCCAGCCGCGGGACCGCCTATAATGAAAAACTGTTTTTT.

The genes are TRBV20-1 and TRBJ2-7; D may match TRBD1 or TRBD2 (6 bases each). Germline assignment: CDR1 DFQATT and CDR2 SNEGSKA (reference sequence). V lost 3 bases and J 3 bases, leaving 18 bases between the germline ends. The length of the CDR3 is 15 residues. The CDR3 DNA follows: TGCAGTGCTAGTAAGCAGGGCAGGGGAGGCTACGAGCAGTACTTC. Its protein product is CSASKQGRGGYEQYF.

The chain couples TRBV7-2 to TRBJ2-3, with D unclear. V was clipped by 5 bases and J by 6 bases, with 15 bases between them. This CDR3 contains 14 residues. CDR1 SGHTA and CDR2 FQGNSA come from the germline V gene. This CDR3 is CASSRAIRGDTQYF. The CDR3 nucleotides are TGTGCCAGCAGCCGCGCCATCCGTGGGGATACGCAGTATTTT.

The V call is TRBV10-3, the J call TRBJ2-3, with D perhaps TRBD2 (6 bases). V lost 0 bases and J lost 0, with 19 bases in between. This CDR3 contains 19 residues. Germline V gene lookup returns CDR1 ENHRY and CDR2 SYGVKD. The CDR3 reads CAISESRNYGGTSTDTQYF. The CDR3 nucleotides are TGTGCCATCAGTGAGTCCAGGAACTACGGCGGGACTAGCACAGATACGCAGTATTTT.

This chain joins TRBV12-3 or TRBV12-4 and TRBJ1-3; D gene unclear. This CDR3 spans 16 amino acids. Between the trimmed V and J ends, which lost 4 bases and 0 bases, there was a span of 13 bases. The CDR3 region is CASSSLGLSSGNTIYF. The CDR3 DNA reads TGTGCCAGCAGTTCCCTCGGGCTATCCTCTGGAAACACCATATATTTT.

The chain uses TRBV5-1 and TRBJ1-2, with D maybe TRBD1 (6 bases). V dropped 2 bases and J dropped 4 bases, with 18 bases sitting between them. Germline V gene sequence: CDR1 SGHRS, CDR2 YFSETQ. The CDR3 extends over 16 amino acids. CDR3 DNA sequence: TGCGCCAGCAGCTTCCAAATGGGGGGCGACCTCTATGGCTACACCTTC. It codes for CASSFQMGGDLYGYTF.

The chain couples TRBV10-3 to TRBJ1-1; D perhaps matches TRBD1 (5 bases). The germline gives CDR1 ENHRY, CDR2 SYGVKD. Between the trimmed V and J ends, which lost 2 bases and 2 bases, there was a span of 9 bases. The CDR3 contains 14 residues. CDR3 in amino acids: CAISEGGSNTEAFF. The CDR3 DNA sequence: TGTGCCATCAGTGAGGGGGGGTCCAACACTGAAGCTTTCTTT.

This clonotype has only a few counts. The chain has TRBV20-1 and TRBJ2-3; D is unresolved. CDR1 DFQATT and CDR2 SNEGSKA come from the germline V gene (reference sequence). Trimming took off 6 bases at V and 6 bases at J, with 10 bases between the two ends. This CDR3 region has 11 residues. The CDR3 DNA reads TGCAGTGCCAGGTCCCCGGATACGCAGTATTTT. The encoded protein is CSARSPDTQYF.

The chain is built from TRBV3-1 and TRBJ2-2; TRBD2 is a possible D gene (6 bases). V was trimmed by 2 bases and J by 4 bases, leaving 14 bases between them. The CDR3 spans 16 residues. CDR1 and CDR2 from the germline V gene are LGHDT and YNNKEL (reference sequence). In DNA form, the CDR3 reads TGTGCCAGCAGCCAAACCGGGACTGCGATCACCGGGGAGCTGTTTTTT. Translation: CASSQTGTAITGELFF.

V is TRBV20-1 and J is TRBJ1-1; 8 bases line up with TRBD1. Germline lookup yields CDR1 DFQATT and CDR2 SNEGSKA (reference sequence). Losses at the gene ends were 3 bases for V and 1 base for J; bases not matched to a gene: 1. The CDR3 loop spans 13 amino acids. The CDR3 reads CSASGQGNTEAFF. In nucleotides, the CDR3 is TGCAGTGCTAGCGGACAGGGGAACACTGAAGCTTTCTTT.

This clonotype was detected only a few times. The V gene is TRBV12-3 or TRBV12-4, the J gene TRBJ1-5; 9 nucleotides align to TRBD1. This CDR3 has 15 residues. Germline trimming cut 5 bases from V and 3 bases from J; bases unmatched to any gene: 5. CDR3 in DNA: TGTGCCAGCAGTCGGGACAGGGCTTACAATCAGCCCCAGCATTTT. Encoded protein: CASSRDRAYNQPQHF.

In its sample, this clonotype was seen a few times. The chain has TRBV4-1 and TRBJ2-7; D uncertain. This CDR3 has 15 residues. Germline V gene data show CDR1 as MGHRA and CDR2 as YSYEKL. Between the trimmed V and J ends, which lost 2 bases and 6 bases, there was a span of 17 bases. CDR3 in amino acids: CASSQLARFPFEQYF. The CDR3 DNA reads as TGCGCCAGCAGCCAATTAGCAAGGTTTCCCTTCGAGCAGTACTTC.

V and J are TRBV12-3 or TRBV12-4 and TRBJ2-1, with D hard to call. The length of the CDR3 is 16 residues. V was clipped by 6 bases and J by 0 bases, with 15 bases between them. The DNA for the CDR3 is TGTGCCAGCAGCCTTGTAGCAGGTATCTCCTACAATGAGCAGTTCTTC. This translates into CASSLVAGISYNEQFF.

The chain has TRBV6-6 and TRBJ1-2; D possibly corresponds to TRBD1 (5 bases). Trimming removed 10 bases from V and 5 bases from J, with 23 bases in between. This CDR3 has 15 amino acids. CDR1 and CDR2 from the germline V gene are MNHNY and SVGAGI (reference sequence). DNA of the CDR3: TGTGCCACCGCCCTCTCTGGCAGGGCGAGGTATGGCTACACCTTC. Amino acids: CATALSGRARYGYTF.

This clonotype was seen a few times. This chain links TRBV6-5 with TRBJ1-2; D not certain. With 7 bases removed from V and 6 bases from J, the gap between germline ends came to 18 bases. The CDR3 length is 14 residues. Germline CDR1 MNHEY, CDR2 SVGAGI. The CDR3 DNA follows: TGTGCCAGCACCTCTTACGTGGGGTTCGATGGCTACACCTTC. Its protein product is CASTSYVGFDGYTF.

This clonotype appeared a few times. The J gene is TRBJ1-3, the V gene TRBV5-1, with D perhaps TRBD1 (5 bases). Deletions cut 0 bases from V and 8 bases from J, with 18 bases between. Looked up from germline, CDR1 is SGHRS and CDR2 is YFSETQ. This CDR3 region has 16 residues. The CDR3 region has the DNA TGCGCCAGCAGCTTGGATCGGGCAGGGAATGGGGACACCATATATTTT. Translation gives CASSLDRAGNGDTIYF.

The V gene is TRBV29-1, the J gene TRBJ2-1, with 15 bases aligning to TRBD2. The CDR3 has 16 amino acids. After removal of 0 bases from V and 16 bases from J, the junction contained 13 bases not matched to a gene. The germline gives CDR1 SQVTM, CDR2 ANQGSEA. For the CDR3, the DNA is TGCAGCGTTGAAGATGGGCGGACTAGCGGGGGGGCTGTACACTTCTTC. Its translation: CSVEDGRTSGGAVHFF.